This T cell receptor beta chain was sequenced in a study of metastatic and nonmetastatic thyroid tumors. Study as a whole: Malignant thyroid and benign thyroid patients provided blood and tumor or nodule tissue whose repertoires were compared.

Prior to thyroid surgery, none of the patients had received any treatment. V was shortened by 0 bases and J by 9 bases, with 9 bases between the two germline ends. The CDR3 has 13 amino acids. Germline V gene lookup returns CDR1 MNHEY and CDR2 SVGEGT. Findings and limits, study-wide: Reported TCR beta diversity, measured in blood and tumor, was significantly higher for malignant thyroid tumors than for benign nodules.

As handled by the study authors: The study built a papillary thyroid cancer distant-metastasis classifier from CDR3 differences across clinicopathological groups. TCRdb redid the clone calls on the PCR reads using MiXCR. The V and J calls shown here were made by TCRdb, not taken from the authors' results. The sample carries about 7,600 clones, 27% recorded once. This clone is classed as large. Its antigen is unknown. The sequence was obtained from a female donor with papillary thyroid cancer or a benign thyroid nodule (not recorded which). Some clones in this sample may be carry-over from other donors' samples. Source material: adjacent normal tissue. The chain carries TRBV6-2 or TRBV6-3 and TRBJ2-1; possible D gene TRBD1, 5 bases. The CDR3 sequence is CASSYSFQGEQFF. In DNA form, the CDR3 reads TGTGCCAGCAGTTACTCCTTTCAGGGTGAGCAGTTCTTC.